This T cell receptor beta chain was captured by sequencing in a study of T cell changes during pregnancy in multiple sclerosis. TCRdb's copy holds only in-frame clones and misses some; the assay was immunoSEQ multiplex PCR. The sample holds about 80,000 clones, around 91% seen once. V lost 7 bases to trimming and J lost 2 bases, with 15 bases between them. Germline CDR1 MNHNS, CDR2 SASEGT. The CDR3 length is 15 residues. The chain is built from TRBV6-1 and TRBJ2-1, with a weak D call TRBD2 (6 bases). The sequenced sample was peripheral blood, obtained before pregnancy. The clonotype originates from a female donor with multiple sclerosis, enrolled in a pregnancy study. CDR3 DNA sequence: TGTGCCAGCACCCTTCACGGGGGAACCTACAATGAGCAGTTCTTC. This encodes CASTLHGGTYNEQFF.